The T cell receptor beta chain described here comes from a study of early T cells in non-severe SARS-CoV-2 infection. Study at large: Sequenced bulk RNA came from whole blood that was unsorted, and chains were unpaired. Study-wide findings and caveats: Database matching using VDJdb favored anti-spike CD8 responses, with private and CD4 specificities left missing.

A note on this clonotype: As yet, its antigen is unknown.

TCRdb itself ran the 5' RACE reads through MiXCR, one entry per CDR3 protein. The sample has more than 75,000 distinct CDR3 sequences; roughly 13% are singletons. The sequence derives from an adult who was a healthcare worker with PCR-confirmed SARS-CoV-2 infection or an uninfected control (not recorded which). Input material: whole blood.

The CDR3 DNA reads as TGCAGCGTTGAAGCCCTTGGCGGGGGCTACAATGAGCAGTTCTTC. It yields the protein CSVEALGGGYNEQFF. V usage is TRBV29-1 and J usage is TRBJ2-1, with 7 bases fitting TRBD2. The CDR3 covers 15 residues. Germline-derived CDR1 and CDR2 are SQVTM and ANQGSEA. V lost 1 base to trimming and J lost 3 bases; unmatched junction nucleotides: 6.